This TCR beta chain emerged from a study of T cell responses to AZD1222 COVID-19 vaccine (dated by TCRdb to the early 2020s). Broadly, across the study: Because spike-specific TCR depth and breadth did not differ between the two schedules, AZD1222 recipients who got a second dose at roughly 4 weeks were pooled with those who got a second dose at roughly 12 weeks. Trial participants were enrolled by age into 18-55, 56-69 and 70-plus year subgroups, with roughly 150, 30 and 60 TCR-sequenced participants respectively. A total of about 250 trial participants underwent TCR sequencing, of whom some 200 had received two doses of AZD1222 and approximately 25 had received two doses of the MenACWY control vaccine.

In the germline V gene, CDR1 corresponds to KGHSH and CDR2 to LQKENI. V drops 0 bases and J drops 0 bases, leaving 9 bases in between. From its cysteine to its phenylalanine, the CDR3 spans 16 amino acids. Here the CDR3 DNA is all that survives: 48 bases in frame from base 1. This clone occurred once. Its antigen remains unidentified. Base qualities are not recorded, but no much larger clone differs from it by a single base. The CDR3 regions of human TCRbeta chains were analyzed by immunosequencing. The original pipeline was this. TCRs in the repertoires were matched against a reference library of SARS-CoV-2-specific TCRs that had been generated with the MIRA antigen-specificity platform. Breadth meant the fraction of unique TCRs that were SARS-CoV-2-associated, whereas depth meant the fraction of total T cells that were SARS-CoV-2-associated. Each spike-specific TCR was assigned to its reactive spike region and to a CD4 or CD8 class using the MIRA data. Log10-transformed breadth and depth values were compared by one-way ANOVA with Sidak's multiple comparisons tests. In its TCRdb copy, this immuneACCESS table keeps in-frame sequences only and misses some clones. Where compared with another copy, unresolved V genes explain less than half of these, and the others have no known cause. V and J calls and clone size are those listed in that table; D and trimming were worked out from the DNA. The sample table contains more than 100,000 clones; only one count was recorded for over 75% of them. Together, the top ten hold over 6.5% of the sample.

Study-wide findings and limitations: The whole spike protein was spanned by vaccine-associated CD4 TCRs, and dominant responses were seen in regions 160-218 and 743-854. Most participants were white British and females outnumbered males, and the authors suggested that clonal diversity may have been underestimated. Conclusions about previously exposed vaccinees are limited because only 5 or 6 AZD1222 recipients were SARS-CoV-2 seropositive at baseline. In the small 56-69-year group, the increase in depth fell short of significance, most likely because of low power. After two AZD1222 doses, both the breadth and the depth of spike-specific TCRs were significantly higher than at day 0 and than in MenACWY recipients. Nearly half of unique spike-specific TCRs reportedly recognized epitopes outside regions mutated in the B.1.351 and B.1.1.7 variants. Because no day 14 peak-response samples were available, the repertoires could be characterized only after the peak T cell response.

The time point label corresponds to: baseline before first vaccination. Vaccinee samples came from UK trials COV001 and COV002, including a single-blind randomized controlled phase 2/3 trial of AZD1222 (ChAdOx1 nCoV-19) in healthy adults. Trial participant PBMC samples were collected at day 0 and day 28 after the second dose for TCRbeta chain sequencing. The TCR sequence derives from an adult in good health. Recombination linked TRBV18 to TRBJ2-1; a weak D assignment points to TRBD2 (6 bases agree). This material consisted of peripheral blood, taken on day 0 of AZD1222 vaccination. The DNA is as follows: TGTGCCAGCTCACCACCGACCGGGGGCTCCTACAATGAGCAGTTCTTC. This is translated as CASSPPTGGSYNEQFF.